Below, one T cell receptor beta chain is given with its context. In the authors' methods: Estimates of nucleated cell counts were drawn from the amplification of reference gene primers. Libraries were prepared by immunoSEQ multiplex PCR; TCRdb keeps only in-frame clonotypes and omits some of them. V and J calls and clone size are given by that table; D and trimming were obtained from the DNA. Among some 330,000 clones listed, 85% to 90% were seen once. This entry comes from a study of blood T cell repertoires in COVID-19. Background on the study: Spain, Italy and the United States supplied samples that represented acute and convalescent COVID-19. PBMCs, B-cell-depleted T cells, or T cells provided the cDNA or gDNA that made up the material.

Seattle-derived patients entered the study during active infection and were followed longitudinally. Germline V gene sequence: CDR1 MNHEY, CDR2 SVGEGT. This CDR3 is 15 amino acids long. V was trimmed by 0 bases and J by 0 bases, leaving 9 bases between them. Sequencing was carried out using peripheral blood. The clonotype was recovered from a woman under 40 with COVID-19, enrolled during active disease. This chain joins TRBV6-2 or TRBV6-3 and TRBJ2-7, with D perhaps TRBD1 (5 bases). The CDR3 is CASSYSIDSSYEQYF. For the CDR3, the DNA is TGTGCCAGCAGTTACTCGATCGACAGCTCCTACGAGCAGTACTTC.